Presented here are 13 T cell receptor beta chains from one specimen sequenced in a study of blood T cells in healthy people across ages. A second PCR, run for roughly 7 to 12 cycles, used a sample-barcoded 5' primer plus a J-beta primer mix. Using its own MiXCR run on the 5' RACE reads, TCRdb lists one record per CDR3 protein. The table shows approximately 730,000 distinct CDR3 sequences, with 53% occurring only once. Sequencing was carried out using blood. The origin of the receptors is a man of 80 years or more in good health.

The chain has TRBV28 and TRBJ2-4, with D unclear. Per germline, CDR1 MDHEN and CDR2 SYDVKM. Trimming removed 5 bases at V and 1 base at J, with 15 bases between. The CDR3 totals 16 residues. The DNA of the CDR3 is TGTGCCAGCAGTCCCCCTCGGGTTTTGGCCAAAAACATTCAGTACTTC. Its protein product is CASSPPRVLAKNIQYF.

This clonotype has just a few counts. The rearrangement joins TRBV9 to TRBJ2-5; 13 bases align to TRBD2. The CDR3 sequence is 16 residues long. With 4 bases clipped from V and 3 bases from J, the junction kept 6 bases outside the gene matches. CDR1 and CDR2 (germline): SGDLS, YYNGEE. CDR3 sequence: CASSMGLAGLEETQYF. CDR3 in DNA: TGTGCCAGCAGCATGGGACTAGCGGGACTGGAAGAGACCCAGTACTTC.

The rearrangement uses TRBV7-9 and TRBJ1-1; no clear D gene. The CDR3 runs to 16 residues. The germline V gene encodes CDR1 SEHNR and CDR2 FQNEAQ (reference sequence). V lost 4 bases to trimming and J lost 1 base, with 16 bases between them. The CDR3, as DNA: TGTGCCAGCAGCTACCGGTCAGGCATAAGGAACACTGAAGCTTTCTTT. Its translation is CASSYRSGIRNTEAFF.

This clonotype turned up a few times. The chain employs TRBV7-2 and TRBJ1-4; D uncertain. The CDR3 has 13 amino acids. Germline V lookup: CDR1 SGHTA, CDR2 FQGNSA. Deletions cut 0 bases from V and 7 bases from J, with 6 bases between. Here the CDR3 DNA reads TGTGCCAGCAGCTTAGCAGGGCGTGAAAAACTGTTTTTT. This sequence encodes CASSLAGREKLFF.

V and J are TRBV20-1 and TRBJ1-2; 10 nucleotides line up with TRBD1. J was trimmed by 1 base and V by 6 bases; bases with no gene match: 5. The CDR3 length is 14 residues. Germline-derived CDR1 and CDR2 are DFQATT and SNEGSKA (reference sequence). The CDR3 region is CSAYDRGHNYGYTF. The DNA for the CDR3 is TGCAGTGCATACGACAGGGGGCATAACTATGGCTACACCTTC.

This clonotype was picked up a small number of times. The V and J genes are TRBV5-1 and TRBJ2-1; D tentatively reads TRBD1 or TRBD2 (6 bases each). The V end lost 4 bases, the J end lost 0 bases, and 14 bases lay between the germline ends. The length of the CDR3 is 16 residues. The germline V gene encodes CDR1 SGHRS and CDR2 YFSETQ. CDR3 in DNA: TGCGCCAGCAGCAGAGGGGGAGGACCCTCCTACAATGAGCAGTTCTTC. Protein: CASSRGGGPSYNEQFF.

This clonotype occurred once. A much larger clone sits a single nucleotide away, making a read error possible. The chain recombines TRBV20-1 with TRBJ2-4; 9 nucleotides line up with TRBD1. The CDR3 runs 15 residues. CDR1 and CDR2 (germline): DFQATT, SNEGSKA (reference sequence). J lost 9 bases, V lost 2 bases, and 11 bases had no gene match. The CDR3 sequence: CSARPPGTGRSIQYF. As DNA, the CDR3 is TGCAGTGCTAGACCCCCTGGGACAGGGAGAAGCATTCAGTACTTC.

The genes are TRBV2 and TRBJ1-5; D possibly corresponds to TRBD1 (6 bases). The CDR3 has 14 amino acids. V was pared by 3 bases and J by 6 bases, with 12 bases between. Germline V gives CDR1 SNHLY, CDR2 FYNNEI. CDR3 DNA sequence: TGTGCCAGCAGTGATCGACAGGCCTCTCAGCCCCAGCATTTT. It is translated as CASSDRQASQPQHF.

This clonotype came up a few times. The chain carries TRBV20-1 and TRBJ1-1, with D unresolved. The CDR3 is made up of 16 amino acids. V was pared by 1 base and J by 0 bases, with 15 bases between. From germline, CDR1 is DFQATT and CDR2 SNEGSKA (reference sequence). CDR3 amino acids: CSARARAETLNTEAFF. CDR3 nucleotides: TGCAGTGCTAGAGCAAGGGCAGAAACCTTGAACACTGAAGCTTTCTTT.

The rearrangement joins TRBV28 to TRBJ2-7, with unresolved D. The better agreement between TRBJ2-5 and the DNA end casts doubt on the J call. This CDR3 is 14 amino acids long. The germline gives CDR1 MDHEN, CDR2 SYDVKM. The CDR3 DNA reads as TGTGCCACAGCCCCACCTCGGCGTTGGGAGACCCAGTACTTC. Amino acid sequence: CATAPPRRWETQYF.

CDR3 in amino acids: CASSEEVWDRYAYF. The CDR3 DNA is TGTGCCAGCAGTGAAGAGGTTTGGGACAGATACGCGTATTTT. The chain combines TRBV6-1 with TRBJ2-3, with 7 bases identical to TRBD1. CDR1 and CDR2 from the germline V gene are MNHNS and SASEGT. Trimming took 1 base from V and 14 from J; bases not matched to a gene: 12. The CDR3 has 14 residues.

The CDR3 DNA sequence: TGTGCCAGCAGCTTAGTGTCTGGGGGGCTATCCTACAATGAGCAGTTCTTC. This encodes CASSLVSGGLSYNEQFF. The rearrangement links TRBV7-9 to TRBJ2-1, with D perhaps assigned TRBD1 or TRBD2 (6 bases each). The V end was cut by 1 base, the J end by 1 base, with 14 bases between. CDR1 is SEHNR, CDR2 FQNEAQ, per germline (reference sequence). This CDR3 region has 17 residues.

The CDR3 DNA reads TGCAGTGCAACACGGGGGCAAGAGACCCAGTACTTC. Its protein is CSATRGQETQYF. The V and J genes are TRBV20-1 and TRBJ2-5, with D perhaps TRBD2 (6 bases). Trimming took off 6 bases at V and 2 bases at J, with 10 bases between the two ends. In germline, CDR1 is DFQATT, CDR2 SNEGSKA (reference sequence). CDR3 length: 12 amino acids.